This paragraph covers one T cell receptor beta chain sequence. These data are taken from a study of control samples from healthy donors and cancer patients. Clones were sequenced by immunoSEQ multiplex PCR, and TCRdb holds only the in-frame ones, with some missing. The data hold around 94,000 clones, with about 90% observed a single time. Material for sequencing was blood. The sequence derives from a woman between 18 and 30 years old in good health.

CDR3 nucleotides: TGTGCCAGCAGCTTAGGTGGGGGGGAGAACATTCAGTACTTC. Translation gives CASSLGGGENIQYF. The V and J genes are TRBV7-2 and TRBJ2-4; TRBD2 matches 7 bases. CDR1 is SGHTA and CDR2 is FQGNSA in the germline V gene. The CDR3 is 14 amino acids. After removal of 1 base from V and 7 bases from J, the junction contained 4 bases not matched to a gene.